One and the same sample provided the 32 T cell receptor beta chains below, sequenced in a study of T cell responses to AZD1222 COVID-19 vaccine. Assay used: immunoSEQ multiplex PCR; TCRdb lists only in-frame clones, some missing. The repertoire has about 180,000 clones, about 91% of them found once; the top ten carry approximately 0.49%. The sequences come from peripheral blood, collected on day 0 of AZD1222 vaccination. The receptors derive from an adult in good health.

CDR3 nucleotides: TGCGCCAGCAGACATACTACAGGGGGTACTGAAGCTTTCTTT. This encodes CASRHTTGGTEAFF. This chain links TRBV5-1 with TRBJ1-1; 8 nucleotides match TRBD1. The ends lost 5 bases at V and 5 bases at J; junction bases unmatched: 8. The CDR3 runs to 14 residues. Germline V gene data show CDR1 as SGHRS and CDR2 as YFSETQ.

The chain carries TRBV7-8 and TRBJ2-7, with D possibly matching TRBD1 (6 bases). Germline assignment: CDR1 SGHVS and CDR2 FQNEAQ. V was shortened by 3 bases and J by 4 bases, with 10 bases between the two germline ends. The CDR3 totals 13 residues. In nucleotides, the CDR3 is TGTGCCAGCAGCTTTGGGGGCTCTTACGAGCAGTACTTC. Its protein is CASSFGGSYEQYF.

CDR3 nucleotides: TGCAGCCTACGGGCCTCCTTACAAGAGACCCAGTACTTC. Encoded protein: CSLRASLQETQYF. This chain joins TRBV29-1 and TRBJ2-5, with D unresolved. Trimming stripped 8 bases from V and 2 bases from J, with 15 bases between. This CDR3 is 13 amino acids long. Germline assignment: CDR1 SQVTM and CDR2 ANQGSEA.

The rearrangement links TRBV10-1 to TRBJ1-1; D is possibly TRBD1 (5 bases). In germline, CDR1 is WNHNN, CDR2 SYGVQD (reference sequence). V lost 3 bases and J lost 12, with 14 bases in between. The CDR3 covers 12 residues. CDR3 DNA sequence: TGCGCCAGCAGTGACCCCTCGGACATCCCTTTCTTT. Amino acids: CASSDPSDIPFF.

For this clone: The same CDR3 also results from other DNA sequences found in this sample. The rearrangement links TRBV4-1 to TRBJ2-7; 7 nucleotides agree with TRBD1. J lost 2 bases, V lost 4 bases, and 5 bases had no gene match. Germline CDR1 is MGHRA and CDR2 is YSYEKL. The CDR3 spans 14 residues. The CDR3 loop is CASSLGQSTYEQYF. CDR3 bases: TGCGCCAGCAGCCTGGGACAGTCCACCTACGAGCAGTACTTC.

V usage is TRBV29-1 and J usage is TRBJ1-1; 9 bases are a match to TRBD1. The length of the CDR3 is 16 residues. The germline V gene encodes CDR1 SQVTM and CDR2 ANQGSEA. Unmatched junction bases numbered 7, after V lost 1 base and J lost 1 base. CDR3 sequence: CSVEGDRGIRNTEAFF. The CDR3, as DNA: TGCAGCGTTGAAGGAGACAGGGGGATTAGGAACACTGAAGCTTTCTTT.

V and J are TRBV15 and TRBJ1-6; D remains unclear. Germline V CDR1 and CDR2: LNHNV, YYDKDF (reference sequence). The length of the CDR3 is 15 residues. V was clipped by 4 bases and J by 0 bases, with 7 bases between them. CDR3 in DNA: TGTGCCACCAGCACCGGGAGCTCCTATAATTCACCCCTCCACTTT. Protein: CATSTGSSYNSPLHF.

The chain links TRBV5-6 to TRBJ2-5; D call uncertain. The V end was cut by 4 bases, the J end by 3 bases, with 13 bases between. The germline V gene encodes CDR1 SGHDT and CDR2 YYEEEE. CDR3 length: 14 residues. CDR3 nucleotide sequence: TGTGCCAGCAGCGGACGGGTGGGAAAAGAGACCCAGTACTTC. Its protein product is CASSGRVGKETQYF.

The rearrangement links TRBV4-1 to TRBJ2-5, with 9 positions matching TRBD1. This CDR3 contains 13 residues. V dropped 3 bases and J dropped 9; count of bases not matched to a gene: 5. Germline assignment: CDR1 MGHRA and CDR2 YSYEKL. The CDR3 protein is CASSQERQGAQYF. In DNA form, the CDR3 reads TGCGCCAGCAGCCAGGAACGACAGGGGGCCCAGTACTTC.

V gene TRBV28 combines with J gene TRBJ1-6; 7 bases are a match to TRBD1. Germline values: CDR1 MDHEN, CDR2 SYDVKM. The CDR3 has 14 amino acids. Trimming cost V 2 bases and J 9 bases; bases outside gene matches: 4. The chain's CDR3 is CASSLDQGGSPLHF. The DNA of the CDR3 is TGTGCCAGCAGTTTAGACCAGGGGGGTTCACCCCTCCACTTT. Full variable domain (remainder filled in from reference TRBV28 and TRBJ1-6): DVKVTQSSRYLVKRTGEKVFLECVQDMDHENMFWYRQDPGLGLRLIYFSYDVKMKEKGDIPEGYSVSREKKERFSLILESASTNQTSMYLCASSLDQGGSPLHFGNGTRLTVT.

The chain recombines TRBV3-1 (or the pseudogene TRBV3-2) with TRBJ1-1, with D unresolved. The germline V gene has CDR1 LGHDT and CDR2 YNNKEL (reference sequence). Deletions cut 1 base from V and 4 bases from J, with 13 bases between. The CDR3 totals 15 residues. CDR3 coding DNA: TGTGCCAGCAGCCAAGTGGTAGGGATGGGCACTGAAGCTTTCTTT. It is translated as CASSQVVGMGTEAFF.

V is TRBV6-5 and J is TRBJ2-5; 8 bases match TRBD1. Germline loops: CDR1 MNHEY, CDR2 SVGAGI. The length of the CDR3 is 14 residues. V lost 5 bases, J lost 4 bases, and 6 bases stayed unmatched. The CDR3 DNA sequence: TGTGCCAGCAGTCCTGGCAGGGGGCGAGAGACCCAGTACTTC. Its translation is CASSPGRGRETQYF.

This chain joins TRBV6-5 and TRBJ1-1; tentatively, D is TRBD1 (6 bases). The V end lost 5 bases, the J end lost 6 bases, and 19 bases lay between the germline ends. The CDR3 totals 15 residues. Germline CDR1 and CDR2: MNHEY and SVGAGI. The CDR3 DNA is TGTGCCAGCAGTACCCTCCGGAGGGGGGGACCTGAAGCTTTCTTT. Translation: CASSTLRRGGPEAFF.

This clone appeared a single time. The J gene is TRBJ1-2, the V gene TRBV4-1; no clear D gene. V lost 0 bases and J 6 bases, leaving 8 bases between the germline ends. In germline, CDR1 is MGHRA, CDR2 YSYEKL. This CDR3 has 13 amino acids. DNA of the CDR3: TGCGCCAGCAGCCAAGAATTCGGTGATGGCTACACCTTC. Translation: CASSQEFGDGYTF.

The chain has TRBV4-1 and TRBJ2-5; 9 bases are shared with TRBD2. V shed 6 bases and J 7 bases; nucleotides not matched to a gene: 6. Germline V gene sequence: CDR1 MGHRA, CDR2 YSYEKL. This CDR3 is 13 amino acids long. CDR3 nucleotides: TGCGCCAGCAGACTTAGCGGGGGAGGGACCCAGTACTTC. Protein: CASRLSGGGTQYF.

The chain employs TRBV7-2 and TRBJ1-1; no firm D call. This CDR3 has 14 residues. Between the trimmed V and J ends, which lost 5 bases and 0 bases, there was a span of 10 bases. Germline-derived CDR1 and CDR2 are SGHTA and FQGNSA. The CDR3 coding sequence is TGTGCCAGCAGCCAGACCCTACTGAACACTGAAGCTTTCTTT. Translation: CASSQTLLNTEAFF.

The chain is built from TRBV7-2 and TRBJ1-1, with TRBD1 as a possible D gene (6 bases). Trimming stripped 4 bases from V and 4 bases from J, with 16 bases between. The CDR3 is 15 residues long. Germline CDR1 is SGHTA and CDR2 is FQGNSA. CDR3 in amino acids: CASSSIQGLGTEAFF. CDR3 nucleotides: TGTGCCAGCAGCTCCATACAGGGTTTGGGCACTGAAGCTTTCTTT.

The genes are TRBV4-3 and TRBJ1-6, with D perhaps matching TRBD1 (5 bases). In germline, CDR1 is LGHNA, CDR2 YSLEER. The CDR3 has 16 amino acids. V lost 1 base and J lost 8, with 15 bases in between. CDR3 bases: TGCGCCAGCAGCCAAGGGGTAGGGCAGGGAGATTCACCCCTCCACTTT. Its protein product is CASSQGVGQGDSPLHF.

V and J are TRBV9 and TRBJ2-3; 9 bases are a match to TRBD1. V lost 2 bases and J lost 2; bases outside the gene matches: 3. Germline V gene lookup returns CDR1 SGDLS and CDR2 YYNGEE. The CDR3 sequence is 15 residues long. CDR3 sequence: CASSVGQGSTDTQYF. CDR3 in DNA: TGTGCCAGCAGCGTGGGACAGGGATCCACAGATACGCAGTATTTT.

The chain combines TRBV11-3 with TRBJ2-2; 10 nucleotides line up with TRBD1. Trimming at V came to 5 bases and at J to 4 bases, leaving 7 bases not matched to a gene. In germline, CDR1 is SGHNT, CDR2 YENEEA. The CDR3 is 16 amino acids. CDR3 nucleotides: TGTGCCAGCAGCCCCCGGACAGGGGGAGGCACCGGGGAGCTGTTTTTT. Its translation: CASSPRTGGGTGELFF.

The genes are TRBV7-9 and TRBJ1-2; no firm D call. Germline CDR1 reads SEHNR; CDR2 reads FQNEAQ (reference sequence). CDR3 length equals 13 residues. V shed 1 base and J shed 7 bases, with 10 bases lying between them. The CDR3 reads CASSLDGSPGYTF. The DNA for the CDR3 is TGTGCCAGCAGCTTAGACGGATCTCCTGGCTACACCTTC.

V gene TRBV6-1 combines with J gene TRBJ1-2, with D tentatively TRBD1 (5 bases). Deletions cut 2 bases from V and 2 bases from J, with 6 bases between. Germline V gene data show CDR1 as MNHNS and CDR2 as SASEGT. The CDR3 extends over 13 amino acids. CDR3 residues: CASSESGNYGYTF. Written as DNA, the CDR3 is TGTGCCAGCAGTGAATCAGGGAACTATGGCTACACCTTC.

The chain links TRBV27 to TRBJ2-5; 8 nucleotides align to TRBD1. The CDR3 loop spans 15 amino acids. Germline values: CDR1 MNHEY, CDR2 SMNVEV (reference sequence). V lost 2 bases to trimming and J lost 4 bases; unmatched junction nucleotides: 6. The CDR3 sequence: CASSLGQGGGETQYF. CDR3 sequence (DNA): TGTGCCAGCAGTTTAGGACAGGGCGGCGGAGAGACCCAGTACTTC.

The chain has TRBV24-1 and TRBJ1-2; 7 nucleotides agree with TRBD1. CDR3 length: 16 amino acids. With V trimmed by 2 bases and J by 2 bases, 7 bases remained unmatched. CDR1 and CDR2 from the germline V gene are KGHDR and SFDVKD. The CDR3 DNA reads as TGTGCCACCAGTGATTCCTGGGACAGCCAGAACTATGGCTACACCTTC. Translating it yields CATSDSWDSQNYGYTF.

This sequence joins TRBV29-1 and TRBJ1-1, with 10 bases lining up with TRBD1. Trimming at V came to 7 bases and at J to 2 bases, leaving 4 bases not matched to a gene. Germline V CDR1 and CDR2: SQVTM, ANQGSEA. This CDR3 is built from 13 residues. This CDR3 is CSAQTGGNTEAFF. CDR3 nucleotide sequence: TGCAGCGCCCAGACAGGGGGCAACACTGAAGCTTTCTTT.

The CDR3 DNA sequence: TGTGCCAGCAGGGGGACTAGTGTCTACGAGCAGTACTTC. Translating it yields CASRGTSVYEQYF. The chain carries TRBV6-5 and TRBJ2-7; TRBD2 agrees at 8 bases. V trimming: 6 bases; J trimming: 3 bases; junction bases outside the gene matches: 4. There are 13 residues in the CDR3. Germline V CDR1 and CDR2: MNHEY, SVGAGI.

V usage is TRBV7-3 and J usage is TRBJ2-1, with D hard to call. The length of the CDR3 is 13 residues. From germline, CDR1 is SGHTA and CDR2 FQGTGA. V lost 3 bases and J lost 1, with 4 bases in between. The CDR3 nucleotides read TGTGCCAGCAGCTTGGGGTCCTACAATGAGCAGTTCTTC. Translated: CASSLGSYNEQFF.

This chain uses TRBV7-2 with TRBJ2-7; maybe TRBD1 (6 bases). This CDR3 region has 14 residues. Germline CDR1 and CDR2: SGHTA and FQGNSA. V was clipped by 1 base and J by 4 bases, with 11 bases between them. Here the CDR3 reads CASSLGQGKYEQYF. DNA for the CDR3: TGTGCCAGCAGCTTAGGTCAGGGGAAGTACGAGCAGTACTTC.

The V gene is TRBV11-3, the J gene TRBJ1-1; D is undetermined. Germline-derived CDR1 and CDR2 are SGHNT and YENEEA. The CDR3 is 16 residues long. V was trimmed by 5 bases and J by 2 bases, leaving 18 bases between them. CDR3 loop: CASSPRAPKANTEAFF. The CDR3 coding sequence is TGTGCCAGCAGCCCGCGGGCCCCTAAAGCAAACACTGAAGCTTTCTTT.

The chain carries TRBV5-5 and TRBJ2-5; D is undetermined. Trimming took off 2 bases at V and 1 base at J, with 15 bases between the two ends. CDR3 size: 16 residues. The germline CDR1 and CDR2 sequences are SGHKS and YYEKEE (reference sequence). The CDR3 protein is CASSFFSGSSQETQYF. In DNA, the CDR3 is TGTGCCAGCAGCTTTTTCTCCGGGTCTTCCCAAGAGACCCAGTACTTC.

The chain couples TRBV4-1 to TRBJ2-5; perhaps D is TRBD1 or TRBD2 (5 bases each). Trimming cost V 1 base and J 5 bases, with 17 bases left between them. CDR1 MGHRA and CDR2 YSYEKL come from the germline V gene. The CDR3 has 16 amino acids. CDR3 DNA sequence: TGCGCCAGCAGCCAAGCGAAGACAGCTCGAGGGGAGACCCAGTACTTC. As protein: CASSQAKTARGETQYF.

CDR3 in amino acids: CSASWGLAKHEQYF. CDR3 coding DNA: TGCAGTGCTAGTTGGGGACTAGCGAAACACGAGCAGTACTTC. The chain uses TRBV20-1 and TRBJ2-7, with 10 bases matching TRBD2. Trimming at V came to 3 bases and at J to 5 bases, leaving 7 bases not matched to a gene. Per the germline V gene, CDR1 is DFQATT and CDR2 is SNEGSKA (reference sequence). The CDR3 is 14 residues long.